Shown below are 10 T cell receptor beta chains from a single sample sequenced in a study of T cell responses to AZD1222 COVID-19 vaccine. Some clones are missing from TCRdb's copy, which holds only in-frame ones; the method was immunoSEQ multiplex PCR. The sample holds some 130,000 clones, 88% seen once. The source material was peripheral blood, sampled on day 0 of MenACWY control vaccination. The receptors were sampled from an adult in good health.

The genes are TRBV5-1 and TRBJ1-1; no clear D gene. Per germline, CDR1 SGHRS and CDR2 YFSETQ. V lost 1 base and J 3 bases, leaving 13 bases between the germline ends. CDR3 length equals 15 residues. CDR3 loop: CASSLFRGEDTEAFF. CDR3 nucleotide sequence: TGCGCCAGCAGCTTGTTTCGTGGGGAGGACACTGAAGCTTTCTTT. Filled out from reference TRBV5-1 and TRBJ1-1, the complete variable domain reads KAGVTQTPRYLIKTRGQQVTLSCSPISGHRSVSWYQQTPGQGLQFLFEYFSETQRNKGNFPGRFSGRQFSNSRSEMNVSTLELGDSALYLCASSLFRGEDTEAFFGQGTRLTVV.

V is TRBV10-3 and J is TRBJ1-2, with 11 bases aligning to TRBD1. The V and J ends lost 3 bases and 7 bases, in that order; junction bases with no gene match: 4. Germline V gene data show CDR1 as ENHRY and CDR2 as SYGVKD. This CDR3 region has 14 residues. CDR3 region: CAISEGTGGGGYTF. The CDR3 DNA follows: TGTGCCATCAGTGAAGGGACAGGGGGAGGTGGCTACACCTTC.

There are a few counts of this clone. The chain links TRBV19 to TRBJ1-5; TRBD1 matches at 7 bases. The CDR3 has 17 residues. V lost 3 bases, J lost 4 bases, and 12 bases stayed unmatched. From germline, CDR1 is LNHDA and CDR2 SQIVND (reference sequence). The DNA of the CDR3 is TGTGCCAGTAGTATCCAGCCGGGACAGATCAGTAATCAGCCCCAGCATTTT. Translated: CASSIQPGQISNQPQHF.

The CDR3 sequence: CASSLYWTGAIGGTDTQYF. The DNA for the CDR3 is TGTGCCAGCAGTTTATATTGGACAGGGGCTATTGGAGGCACAGATACGCAGTATTTT. The rearrangement uses TRBV27 and TRBJ2-3, with 9 bases fitting TRBD1. CDR3 size: 19 residues. Germline CDR1 reads MNHEY; CDR2 reads SMNVEV (reference sequence). With V trimmed by 1 base and J by 1 base, 12 bases remained unmatched.

The chain employs TRBV5-6 and TRBJ2-3; D is tentatively TRBD1 or TRBD2 (6 bases each). The CDR3 covers 16 residues. Germline V gives CDR1 SGHDT, CDR2 YYEEEE. The V end lost 4 bases, the J end lost 0 bases, and 15 bases lay between the germline ends. In DNA, the CDR3 is TGTGCCAGCAGCGTTAAAACAGGGACTAGCACAGATACGCAGTATTTT. Encoded protein: CASSVKTGTSTDTQYF.

The chain recombines TRBV5-1 with TRBJ2-7; D is possibly TRBD1 (6 bases). The CDR3 is 11 amino acids. Germline V gene lookup returns CDR1 SGHRS and CDR2 YFSETQ. The CDR3 loop is CGNSQGNEQYF. As DNA, the CDR3 is TGCGGCAACTCTCAGGGGAACGAGCAGTACTTC.

This clone has just one count. The V and J genes are TRBV19 and TRBJ2-7; 10 nucleotides agree with TRBD2. V was clipped by 5 bases and J by 6 bases; unmatched bases: 13. CDR1 LNHDA and CDR2 SQIVND come from the germline V gene (reference sequence). The CDR3 is made up of 16 amino acids. The CDR3 protein is CASSPRGSGRGPEQYF. The CDR3 DNA is TGTGCCAGTAGTCCTCGGGGCAGCGGGAGGGGTCCCGAGCAGTACTTC.

J is TRBJ1-4 and V is TRBV28; possible D gene TRBD1, 6 bases. The CDR3 is 15 amino acids. Trimming removed 2 bases at V and 5 bases at J, with 12 bases between. CDR1 and CDR2 from the germline V gene are MDHEN and SYDVKM. Here the CDR3 DNA reads TGTGCCAGCAGTTTAAGGGGGACGGAAAATGAAAAACTGTTTTTT. This gives the protein CASSLRGTENEKLFF.

Written as DNA, the CDR3 is TGCGCCAGCAGGCTGCAGGGAAAGAACACTGAAGCTTTCTTT. It translates to CASRLQGKNTEAFF. This rearrangement joins TRBV5-1 to TRBJ1-1; weak D call: TRBD1 (5 bases). V was trimmed by 5 bases and J by 1 base, leaving 12 bases between them. The CDR3 length is 14 residues. Germline V lookup: CDR1 SGHRS, CDR2 YFSETQ.

This clone came up a few times. The chain has TRBV3-1 (or the pseudogene TRBV3-2) and TRBJ1-1; a possible D gene is TRBD1 (5 bases). Trimming pared 5 bases from V and 7 bases from J, leaving 14 bases between. This CDR3 comprises 13 residues. Germline-derived CDR1 and CDR2 are LGHDT and YNNKEL (reference sequence). The CDR3 spells CASSFRDLGEAFF. CDR3 coding DNA: TGTGCCAGCAGCTTCCGGGACTTAGGTGAAGCTTTCTTT.